This T cell receptor beta chain was found in a study of T cell repertoires in cytomegalovirus infection. Overall study: Alongside well-studied HLA-B-restricted CMV epitopes, recently identified HLA-C-restricted CMV epitopes were also used. The public TCR beta signatures pointed to both CMV infection and matching HLA type. Study-wide points: Individuals carrying CMV plus the relevant HLA were identified by cumulative frequency of public TCR beta families. It was HLA-C-restricted CMV-specific TCR beta clonotypes that dominated the response ex vivo.

This clonotype was counted only a few times. Its antigen is not known. TCRdb used MiXCR to reprocess the reads, holding one entry per CDR3 protein. This table has about 55,000 distinct CDR3 sequences, roughly 20% appearing once. The CDR3 extends over 15 amino acids. Trimming took off 0 bases at V and 8 bases at J, with 17 bases between the two ends. Germline V gene lookup returns CDR1 SGHRS and CDR2 YFSETQ. Sample: CD8+ T cells from cultured PBMCs, taken from culture after CMV antigen stimulation. This chain uses TRBV5-1 with TRBJ1-2; no clear D. This clonotype originated in a human donor in good health (CMV status not recorded). Some clones in this sample may be carry-over from other donors' samples. The CDR3 protein is CASSLAAAAVYGYTF. In DNA form, the CDR3 reads TGCGCCAGCAGCTTGGCCGCGGCAGCAGTTTACGGCTACACCTTC.